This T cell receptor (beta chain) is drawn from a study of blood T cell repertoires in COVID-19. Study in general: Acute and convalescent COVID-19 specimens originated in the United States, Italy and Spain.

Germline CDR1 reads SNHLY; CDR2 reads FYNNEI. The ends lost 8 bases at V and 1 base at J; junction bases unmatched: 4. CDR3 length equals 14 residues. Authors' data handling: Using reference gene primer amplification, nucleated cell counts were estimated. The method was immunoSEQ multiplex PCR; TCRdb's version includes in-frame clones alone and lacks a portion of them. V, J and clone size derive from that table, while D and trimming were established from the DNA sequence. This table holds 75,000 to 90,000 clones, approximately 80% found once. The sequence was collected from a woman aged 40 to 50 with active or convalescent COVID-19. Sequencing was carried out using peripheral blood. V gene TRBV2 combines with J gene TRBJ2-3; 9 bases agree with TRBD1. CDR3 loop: CASWGTGRTDTQYF. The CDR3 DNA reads TGTGCCAGCTGGGGGACAGGGCGCACAGATACGCAGTATTTT.